The next 11 T cell receptor beta chains were all read from a single sample in a study of OX40 agonist ivuxolimab in advanced cancers. Profiling relied on immunoSEQ multiplex PCR, and the TCRdb table lists in-frame clones only, not all of them. The repertoire holds roughly 50,000 clones, with 86% as singletons. Sequenced material: CD4+ or CD8+ T cells sorted from blood, taken in a trial of the OX40 agonist ivuxolimab. Receptors originate from an adult with an advanced solid tumor such as melanoma, head and neck, liver or kidney cancer.

This clone was found once. The chain carries TRBV5-1 and TRBJ1-1; 7 positions agree with TRBD1. Losses at the gene ends were 0 bases for V and 6 bases for J; bases not matched to a gene: 8. There are 15 residues in the CDR3. Per germline, CDR1 SGHRS and CDR2 YFSETQ. CDR3 amino acids: CASSLAFQGVAEAFF. DNA of the CDR3: TGCGCCAGCAGCTTGGCCTTTCAGGGGGTGGCTGAAGCTTTCTTT.

This clone was counted a few times. V usage is TRBV30 and J usage is TRBJ1-1; unclear D gene. Germline V gene sequence: CDR1 GTSNPN, CDR2 SVGIG (reference sequence). The CDR3 totals 13 residues. V lost 8 bases and J lost 0, with 13 bases in between. CDR3 residues: CAAGVRMNTEAFF. In DNA form, the CDR3 reads TGTGCCGCCGGGGTTCGAATGAACACTGAAGCTTTCTTT.

The rearrangement links TRBV5-1 to TRBJ2-3; TRBD1 might be the D (5 bases). The germline CDR1 and CDR2 sequences are SGHRS and YFSETQ. With 0 bases removed from V and 2 bases from J, the gap between germline ends came to 16 bases. This CDR3 region has 17 residues. The CDR3: CASSLGGALPFTDTQYF. Written as DNA, the CDR3 is TGCGCCAGCAGCTTGGGGGGCGCGTTACCCTTCACAGATACGCAGTATTTT.

As DNA, the CDR3 is TGTGCCAGCAGCGTAGAGGGACAGGGCTACGAGCAGTACTTC. Translating gives CASSVEGQGYEQYF. The chain carries TRBV9 and TRBJ2-7; 9 nucleotides match TRBD1. V lost 0 bases to trimming and J lost 3 bases; unmatched junction nucleotides: 1. The V gene's germline CDR1 is SGDLS and CDR2 YYNGEE. The CDR3 has 14 amino acids.

V and J are TRBV12-5 and TRBJ2-3, with TRBD2 as a possible D gene (5 bases). The V end lost 2 bases, the J end lost 1 base, and 10 bases lay between the germline ends. The germline V gene encodes CDR1 LGHNT and CDR2 FRNRAP. CDR3 size: 15 residues. This CDR3 is CASGLPPRGTDTQYF. CDR3 DNA sequence: TGTGCTAGTGGTTTGCCCCCGCGGGGCACAGATACGCAGTATTTT.

The chain has TRBV19 and TRBJ1-1; D is unresolved. This CDR3 contains 12 residues. The V end lost 3 bases, the J end lost 1 base, and 3 bases lay between the germline ends. CDR1 and CDR2 (germline): LNHDA, SQIVND (reference sequence). The DNA of the CDR3 is TGTGCCAGTAGTATGCGGAACACTGAAGCTTTCTTT. Its translation: CASSMRNTEAFF.

By frequency in the sample, this clone is medium-sized. The chain recombines TRBV5-5 with TRBJ1-5; no reliable D call. CDR3 size: 15 residues. Germline lookup yields CDR1 SGHKS and CDR2 YYEKEE (reference sequence). V lost 4 bases, J lost 3 bases, and 14 bases lay in between. In DNA, the CDR3 is TGTGCCAGCAGCCGGACGGCCCGAATCAATCAGCCCCAGCATTTT. It encodes CASSRTARINQPQHF. The full variable domain, its missing parts supplied by reference TRBV5-5 and TRBJ1-5, is DAGVTQSPTHLIKTRGQQVTLRCSPISGHKSVSWYQQVLGQGPQFIFQYYEKEERGRGNFPDRFSARQFPNYSSELNVNALLLGDSALYLCASSRTARINQPQHFGDGTRLSIL.

This chain uses TRBV15 with TRBJ2-3, with D possibly being TRBD2 (5 bases). The length of the CDR3 is 15 residues. Germline CDR1 reads LNHNV; CDR2 reads YYDKDF (reference sequence). V was pared by 1 base and J by 2 bases, with 10 bases between. The CDR3 spells CATSRGAGNTDTQYF. DNA of the CDR3: TGTGCCACCAGCAGAGGGGCGGGCAACACAGATACGCAGTATTTT.

This clone was counted once. The chain combines TRBV5-6 with TRBJ1-2; D remains unclear. Deletions cut 1 base from V and 4 bases from J, with 14 bases between. Germline-derived CDR1 and CDR2 are SGHDT and YYEEEE. The CDR3 runs to 15 residues. The CDR3 nucleotides are TGTGCCAGCAGCTTGCTTGGGGATTTGTCCTATGGCTACACCTTC. Its protein product is CASSLLGDLSYGYTF.

The V and J genes are TRBV25-1 and TRBJ1-5, with D possibly being TRBD1 (6 bases). From germline, CDR1 is MGHDK and CDR2 SYGVNS. The V end was cut by 5 bases, the J end by 11 bases, with 16 bases between. The CDR3 covers 13 residues. CDR3 amino acids: CASSKSPDRTQHF. The CDR3 coding sequence is TGTGCCAGCAGTAAATCCCCCGACAGGACCCAGCATTTT.

V usage is TRBV5-1 and J usage is TRBJ2-2; the match to TRBD2 covers 9 bases. V lost 4 bases to trimming and J lost 5 bases; unmatched junction nucleotides: 18. Germline CDR1 reads SGHRS; CDR2 reads YFSETQ. This CDR3 spans 19 amino acids. DNA of the CDR3: TGCGCCAGCAGCCGATCCCTCCTGGCGGGGGGGCCTCTGACCGGGGAGCTGTTTTTT. It encodes CASSRSLLAGGPLTGELFF.